This T cell receptor (beta chain) appears in the sequencing data of a study of Graves' ophthalmopathy and Graves' hyperthyroidism (dated by TCRdb to 2017 to 2018). In the study overall: Stable hyperthyroidism was defined as no progression to ophthalmopathy within 18 months of follow-up. In several hyperthyroidism patients, the T-cell repertoires found in thyroid tissue were compared with those found in blood. For independent validation, a separate cohort was made up of 18 hyperthyroidism patients plus 17 patients who later progressed from hyperthyroidism to ophthalmopathy. To explore V-J signatures that separate ophthalmopathy from hyperthyroidism, a discovery set of about 96 patients was enrolled, consisting of 43 with ophthalmopathy and about 60 with stable hyperthyroidism. To tell Graves' ophthalmopathy apart from Graves' hyperthyroidism, and to predict which patients would progress to ophthalmopathy, the study relied on TCR beta repertoire signatures. In total, under 150 blood samples were TCR-sequenced: some 40 ophthalmopathy, about 75 hyperthyroidism and around 17 hyperthyroidism-to-ophthalmopathy patients. Once sampling was done, hyperthyroidism patients were given methimazole at a starting dose of 30 mg daily, while ophthalmopathy patients were given high-dose intravenous methylprednisolone.

The CDR3 goes from the cysteine to the phenylalanine over 15 residues. The only DNA kept is the CDR3, 45 bases in frame from the first base. The germline V gene (reference sequence) gives CDR1 as DFQATT and CDR2 as SNEGSKA. Relative to germline, V is missing 0 bases and J is missing 8 bases, with 7 bases of the junction outside any gene match. The hyperthyroidism patients were 18 to 65 years old and newly diagnosed, with a disease duration of less than 2 months. Anyone with other autoimmune diseases, uncontrolled infections, pregnancy or lactation was excluded from the study. Clinical symptoms, serum thyroxine, TRAb, thyroid ultrasound and orbital computed tomography formed the basis of the diagnosis. Total RNA was extracted using Trizol reagent, and RNA quality was checked on an Agilent 2100 Bioanalyzer. In regard to this clonotype: This clone's antigen is unknown. Per-base quality was not reported, and no clone a single base away is much larger than it.

Overall results and qualifications from the work: No statistical method was used to set the sample size in advance, and the investigators knew which group each participant was assigned to. Most of the expanded thyroid clonotypes with a frequency above 0.001 were also detected in blood, and it was suggested that the thyroid immune response may be reflected by blood repertoires. In validation, the model predicted ophthalmopathy progression with about 70% sensitivity and approximately 78% specificity; fewer than 15 predicted patients were CT-confirmed with GO in a median of 6.5 months. Ophthalmopathy was separated from stable hyperthyroidism by the 13-signature model with around 89% sensitivity and around 81% specificity in cross-validation and with 80%/75% in the test set.

For repertoire sequencing, the TCR beta CDR3 regions were amplified from RNA transcripts. The first round was an RT-PCR using HTBI primers with the Qiagen OneStep RT-PCR kit, and this first round was followed by a second-round multiplex PCR, then size selection and purification. The libraries underwent paired-end sequencing with 100 bp reads on an Illumina HiSeq2000. Processing in the source paper ran as follows. SOAPnuke was used to process the reads, throwing out any read that had adapters, had uncalled bases, had a mean Phred below 15, or lacked an exact constant-primer or identifier match. COPE v1.2.5 was used to merge high-quality paired reads. Clonotypes were defined as unique nucleotide sequences and were aligned to IMGT TRB V, D and J references using MiTCR v1.1. The analysis was limited to V-J combinations with a frequency above 0.0001, which together covered approximately 99% of repertoires. For each V-J combination, a TCR clonal expansion and chaos score was defined as F50 clonal expansion divided by the chaos observed in the TCRdist matrix. Features were reduced by Welch's t-statistics and random forest to around 14 V-J combinations, which fed a naive Bayes classifier. Thyroid-blood repertoire similarity was quantified with the Morisita-Horn index. The public reads were quality trimmed at Q25 with fastp and then assembled into clones with MiXCR by TCRdb, keeping productive beta chains. CDR3 protein sequences are deduplicated, and each keeps its most common genes and DNA. TCRdb, rather than the study authors, made the V and J calls. In all, the sample holds approximately 540,000 distinct CDR3 sequences, and 39% of those were seen once. In total, the top ten clones hold about 4% of the sample.

Sequencing was performed on peripheral blood or thyroid tissue (not recorded which). The chain is made from TRBV20-1 and TRBJ1-2, with TRBD1 identical over 12 junction bases. The TCR originated in an adult man with Graves' hyperthyroidism. The CDR3 loop reads CSARDPGQGAWGYTF. The DNA reads TGCAGTGCTAGAGATCCGGGACAGGGGGCTTGGGGCTACACCTTC.